The count of the clone carrying this T cell receptor (beta chain) is one. A much larger clonotype is one base distant, so this may be a read error. The conserved closing phenylalanine or tryptophan is absent in this CDR3, likely reflecting a read error. These data are taken from a study of lung T cells in sarcoidosis with Löfgren's syndrome. Looking at the study overall: Bronchoalveolar lavage fluid in sarcoidosis accumulates CD4+ T cells.

Using its own MiXCR run on the reads, TCRdb lists one record per CDR3 protein. Of around 21,000 distinct CDR3 sequences detected, roughly 21% appear once; the ten largest clones hold approximately 4%. The receptor comes from a human donor with sarcoidosis (Löfgren's syndrome or another form), or a control subject (not recorded which). The specimen sequenced was CD4+ T cells from PBMCs.

CDR3 sequence: CASSRTGRTNYGYTL. As DNA, the CDR3 is TGTGCCAGTAGTCGTACAGGAAGAACTAACTATGGCTACACCCTC. The chain combines TRBV19 with TRBJ1-2; the D gene is possibly TRBD1 (5 bases). Germline CDR1 reads LNHDA; CDR2 reads SQIVND (reference sequence). This CDR3 is 15 amino acids long. The germline V and J ends were trimmed by 5 bases and 0 bases, with 13 bases remaining between them.